These 29 T cell receptor beta chains originate from one sample sequenced in a study of OX40 agonist ivuxolimab in advanced cancers. The data were produced by immunoSEQ multiplex PCR, yet TCRdb's version contains in-frame clones alone and is incomplete. The sample has tens of thousands of clones; more than 65% are singletons. The sample in question was CD4+ or CD8+ T cells sorted from blood, obtained in a trial of the OX40 agonist ivuxolimab. The receptors shown here come from an adult with an advanced solid tumor such as melanoma, head and neck, liver or kidney cancer.

V and J are TRBV25-1 and TRBJ2-7; TRBD2 agrees at 15 bases. The CDR3 is made up of 17 amino acids. In germline, CDR1 is MGHDK, CDR2 SYGVNS. After removal of 4 bases from V and 6 bases from J, the junction contained 10 bases not matched to a gene. The CDR3 region has the DNA TGTGCCAGCAGTGCCGGACTAGCGGGAGGGCGGTATAGCGAGCAGTACTTC. Translation gives CASSAGLAGGRYSEQYF.

J is TRBJ2-1 and V is TRBV11-2; TRBD2 is a possible D gene (6 bases). The CDR3 length is 15 residues. Trimming took off 0 bases at V and 9 bases at J, with 15 bases between the two ends. CDR1 is SGHAT, CDR2 FQNNGV, per germline. The CDR3 nucleotides read TGTGCCAGCAGCTTAGACGTAGGGGCCGGGGGTGAGCAGTTCTTC. It codes for CASSLDVGAGGEQFF.

The chain couples TRBV2 to TRBJ1-1, with TRBD1 matching over 8 bases. The germline CDR1 and CDR2 sequences are SNHLY and FYNNEI. V was clipped by 7 bases and J by 4 bases; unmatched bases: 11. The CDR3 extends over 15 amino acids. The CDR3, as DNA: TGTGCCAGCACTAAGGAGGGCACAGGGGGCACTGAAGCTTTCTTT. Translated, it gives CASTKEGTGGTEAFF.

This chain links TRBV7-9 with TRBJ2-1; 7 bases are shared with TRBD1. Germline V gene data show CDR1 as SEHNR and CDR2 as FQNEAQ (reference sequence). Trimming cost V 4 bases and J 1 base; bases outside gene matches: 13. The CDR3 runs 18 residues. The CDR3 DNA follows: TGTGCCAGCAGCTCCCTAGGGGCACAGGGGTGGTCCTACAATGAGCAGTTCTTC. Translation gives CASSSLGAQGWSYNEQFF.

This sequence joins TRBV6-5 and TRBJ2-7; D is possibly TRBD2 (5 bases). Trimming removed 0 bases from V and 0 bases from J, with 9 bases in between. CDR3 size: 15 residues. Germline CDR1 and CDR2: MNHEY and SVGAGI. CDR3 protein: CASSYSSAYSYEQYF. DNA of the CDR3: TGTGCCAGCAGTTACTCTAGCGCGTACTCCTACGAGCAGTACTTC.

The V and J genes are TRBV6-5 and TRBJ2-2; 7 nucleotides align to TRBD1. The CDR3 totals 15 residues. V was pared by 6 bases and J by 3 bases, with 7 bases of the junction left unmatched. Looked up from germline, CDR1 is MNHEY and CDR2 is SVGAGI. The CDR3 sequence is CASRSTDRHTGELFF. CDR3 DNA: TGTGCCAGCAGGTCGACGGACAGGCACACCGGGGAGCTGTTTTTT.

Only one count was recorded for this clone. V and J are TRBV5-4 and TRBJ1-4; D gene unclear. The V and J ends lost 4 bases and 3 bases respectively, with 16 bases between them. Per germline, CDR1 SGHNT and CDR2 YYREEE (reference sequence). This CDR3 comprises 16 residues. This CDR3 reads CASSPGWGSANEKLFF. The CDR3 region has the DNA TGTGCCAGCAGCCCCGGCTGGGGTTCGGCTAATGAAAAACTGTTTTTT.

About this clone: A junction end diverges from the germline sequence, so it may reflect a read error. The identical CDR3 is also encoded by other nucleotide sequences in the sample. The chain combines TRBV5-1 with TRBJ1-4; TRBD1 matches 9 bases. Per the germline V gene, CDR1 is SGHRS and CDR2 is YFSETQ. The CDR3 is 14 residues long. The CDR3 coding sequence is TGCGCCAGCAGACCGGGACAGGGAGGTGAAAAACTGTTTTTC. Encoded protein: CASRPGQGGEKLFF.

The rearrangement uses TRBV15 and TRBJ2-1; 8 positions match TRBD2. Losses at the gene ends were 9 bases for V and 6 bases for J; bases not matched to a gene: 7. CDR1 and CDR2 (germline): LNHNV, YYDKDF (reference sequence). The CDR3 totals 13 residues. CDR3 sequence (DNA): TGTGCCACGAGGGGACTAGGGGCCAATGAGCAGTTCTTC. Translating gives CATRGLGANEQFF.

The J gene is TRBJ2-1, the V gene TRBV5-1, with D maybe TRBD1 (5 bases). The CDR3 is made up of 16 amino acids. The V end was cut by 1 base, the J end by 6 bases, with 17 bases between. Germline V lookup: CDR1 SGHRS, CDR2 YFSETQ. The CDR3 spells CASSLSGGALPNEQFF. The CDR3 nucleotides are TGCGCCAGCAGCTTGTCCGGTGGGGCCCTCCCCAATGAGCAGTTCTTC.

The chain joins TRBV6-4 to TRBJ2-1; TRBD1 agrees at 7 bases. The CDR3 has 13 amino acids. From germline, CDR1 is MRHNA and CDR2 SNTAGT. V lost 2 bases to trimming and J lost 8 bases; unmatched junction nucleotides: 3. The CDR3 coding sequence is TGTGCCAGCAGTGACGCCGGGACAGATGAGCAGTTCTTC. It codes for CASSDAGTDEQFF.

The chain joins TRBV7-2 to TRBJ1-3; D is uncertain. V was trimmed by 5 bases and J by 0 bases, leaving 11 bases between them. The CDR3 loop spans 15 amino acids. Germline loops: CDR1 SGHTA, CDR2 FQGNSA. CDR3 bases: TGTGCCAGCAGCCCCCACAGTCGCTCTGGAAACACCATATATTTT. As protein: CASSPHSRSGNTIYF.

J is TRBJ1-6 and V is TRBV5-1; possibly TRBD1 for D (6 bases). V was pared by 2 bases and J by 9 bases, with 9 bases between. Germline CDR1 reads SGHRS; CDR2 reads YFSETQ. The CDR3 contains 13 residues. DNA of the CDR3: TGCGCCAGCAGCTTACAGGGACCTTCACCCCTCCACTTT. Protein: CASSLQGPSPLHF.

This chain connects TRBV5-1 to TRBJ1-2; 8 positions match TRBD1. Germline CDR1 is SGHRS and CDR2 is YFSETQ. CDR3 length: 15 residues. Trimming took 3 bases from V and 8 from J; bases not matched to a gene: 12. CDR3 amino acids: CASSSGDRTRSGYTF. The DNA for the CDR3 is TGCGCCAGCAGCTCCGGGGACAGGACTAGGTCCGGCTACACCTTC.

The V gene is TRBV7-2, the J gene TRBJ2-1; no clear D. CDR1 and CDR2 (germline): SGHTA, FQGNSA. The ends were cut back, 5 bases at V and 7 bases at J, with 9 bases in the middle. The length of the CDR3 is 12 residues. The CDR3 sequence is CASSLQRNEQFF. CDR3 bases: TGTGCCAGCAGCCTCCAGAGAAATGAGCAGTTCTTC.

This chain joins TRBV6-6 and TRBJ1-2; no clear D gene. Looked up from germline, CDR1 is MNHNY and CDR2 is SVGAGI (reference sequence). V dropped 0 bases and J dropped 8 bases, with 16 bases sitting between them. The CDR3 sequence is 15 residues long. CDR3 sequence reads: CASSYSLRGLRGYTF. CDR3 bases: TGTGCCAGCAGTTACTCCCTGCGGGGTCTGCGGGGCTACACCTTC.

The chain carries TRBV9 and TRBJ2-7; D possibly uses TRBD1 or TRBD2 (6 bases each). Trimming stripped 4 bases from V and 6 bases from J, with 11 bases between. The CDR3 spans 12 residues. Looked up from germline, CDR1 is SGDLS and CDR2 is YYNGEE. CDR3 nucleotides: TGTGCCAGCAGCCCAGAGGGGGGCGAGCAGTACTTC. This gives the protein CASSPEGGEQYF.

The chain carries TRBV4-2 and TRBJ2-7; the match to TRBD2 covers 11 bases. J lost 5 bases, V lost 4 bases, and 7 bases had no gene match. The germline V gene encodes CDR1 LGHNA and CDR2 YNFKEQ. There are 15 residues in the CDR3. Here the CDR3 reads CASSLLAGVDHEQYF. As DNA, the CDR3 is TGTGCCAGCAGCCTACTAGCGGGAGTAGATCACGAGCAGTACTTC.

The chain joins TRBV6-6 to TRBJ2-2, with a possible D match to TRBD2 (7 bases). The CDR3 covers 15 residues. Per germline, CDR1 MNHNY and CDR2 SVGAGI (reference sequence). V was cut by 2 bases and J by 7 bases, with 14 bases left in between. The CDR3: CASSYGGGRSGELFF. CDR3 sequence (DNA): TGTGCCAGCAGTTACGGGGGGGGGCGAAGCGGGGAGCTGTTTTTT.

The CDR3 sequence is CAISESLAGAPYNEQFF. Here the CDR3 DNA reads TGTGCCATCAGTGAGTCCCTAGCGGGAGCGCCCTACAATGAGCAGTTCTTC. The chain has TRBV10-3 and TRBJ2-1; 10 bases are a match to TRBD2. Germline CDR1 and CDR2: ENHRY and SYGVKD. The length of the CDR3 is 17 residues. V lost 0 bases to trimming and J lost 2 bases; unmatched junction nucleotides: 4.

V and J are TRBV11-2 and TRBJ1-1; no clear D. CDR1 is SGHAT, CDR2 FQNNGV, per germline. This CDR3 comprises 12 residues. Trimming removed 6 bases from V and 3 bases from J, with 8 bases in between. The CDR3 region has the DNA TGTGCCAGCAGTATCCGGCACACTGAAGCTTTCTTT. Its translation is CASSIRHTEAFF.

This clone was found once. The rearrangement links TRBV13 to TRBJ2-5, with no clear D. This CDR3 has 14 residues. CDR1 is PRHDT, CDR2 FYEKMQ, per germline (reference sequence). The ends were cut back, 5 bases at V and 1 base at J, with 11 bases in the middle. The CDR3 nucleotides are TGTGCCAGCAGCCCTTTTTATGGCCAAGAGACCCAGTACTTC. Its protein product is CASSPFYGQETQYF.

This clone appeared many times. The chain joins TRBV5-1 to TRBJ2-1, with D possibly matching TRBD1 (6 bases). Trimming pared 4 bases from V and 7 bases from J, leaving 18 bases between. Germline V gives CDR1 SGHRS, CDR2 YFSETQ. This CDR3 region has 15 residues. CDR3 DNA: TGCGCCAGCAGCCCCACACAGGGATTGGGTAATGAGCAGTTCTTC. Translation: CASSPTQGLGNEQFF.

The gene calls are TRBV5-1 and TRBJ1-4; TRBD1 aligns across 8 bases. The V and J ends lost 0 bases and 3 bases, in that order; junction bases with no gene match: 4. CDR3 size: 16 residues. CDR1 and CDR2 (germline): SGHRS, YFSETQ. The CDR3 region is CASSLDRGTANEKLFF. Here the CDR3 DNA reads TGCGCCAGCAGCTTGGACAGGGGGACGGCTAATGAAAAACTGTTTTTT.

The V call is TRBV19, the J call TRBJ1-2, with unresolved D. Between the trimmed V and J ends, which lost 4 bases and 1 base, there was a span of 7 bases. Looked up from germline, CDR1 is LNHDA and CDR2 is SQIVND (reference sequence). This CDR3 is built from 13 residues. The CDR3 region is CASSTRDNYGYTF. CDR3 nucleotide sequence: TGTGCCAGTAGTACCAGAGATAACTATGGCTACACCTTC.

For the CDR3, the DNA is TGTGCCAGCAGCCAAATAGGACAGGGGGCGGTATACGAGCAGTACTTC. Translation: CASSQIGQGAVYEQYF. This chain links TRBV21-1 with TRBJ2-7; TRBD1, the D gene given by the table, was not confirmed from the DNA. TRBV21-1 represents a pseudogene. The CDR3 consists of 16 residues.

The V gene is TRBV7-3, the J gene TRBJ2-3, with 8 bases that match TRBD1. V shed 4 bases and J 5 bases; nucleotides not matched to a gene: 5. The CDR3 is 14 residues long. Germline CDR1 reads SGHTA; CDR2 reads FQGTGA. CDR3 in DNA: TGTGCCAGCAGCTGGACAGGGAGAAGAGATACGCAGTATTTT. The encoded protein is CASSWTGRRDTQYF. Using reference TRBV7-3 and TRBJ2-3 for the parts outside the CDR3, the full variable domain is GAGVSQTPSNKVTEKGKYVELRCDPISGHTALYWYRQSLGQGPEFLIYFQGTGAADDSGLPNDRFFAVRPEGSVSTLKIQRTERGDSAVYLCASSWTGRRDTQYFGPGTRLTVL.

The chain links TRBV19 to TRBJ1-3; D is perhaps TRBD1 (5 bases). Trimming left V 3 bases short and J 4 bases short, with 19 bases between. The V gene's germline CDR1 is LNHDA and CDR2 SQIVND (reference sequence). The CDR3 contains 17 residues. The CDR3 region has the DNA TGTGCCAGTAGTATTGCGGTGGGGGATTCGTACGGAAACACCATATATTTT. Encoded protein: CASSIAVGDSYGNTIYF.

The J gene is TRBJ2-2, the V gene TRBV9; TRBD1 aligns across 8 bases. The CDR3 sequence is 17 residues long. Per germline, CDR1 SGDLS and CDR2 YYNGEE. V shed 4 bases, J shed 2 bases, and the junction held 10 bases outside the gene matches. CDR3 nucleotide sequence: TGTGCCAGCAGCCCCCCCAAGGGGACAGGCAACACCGGGGAGCTGTTTTTT. It yields the protein CASSPPKGTGNTGELFF.